This T cell receptor beta chain was sequenced during a study of metastatic and nonmetastatic thyroid tumors. About the study: The comparison covered peripheral blood and tumor or nodule tissue in malignant and benign thyroid patients.

On this clone: The antigen is not known.

Under the authors' procedure: The study's classifier, a distant-metastasis tool for papillary thyroid cancer, was built using CDR3 differences across clinicopathological groups. TCRdb redid the clone calls on the PCR reads using MiXCR. The V and J calls and clone size are TCRdb's, not the authors'. The data contain tens of thousands of clones, roughly 45% of them singletons. The germline V gene encodes CDR1 DFQATT and CDR2 SNEGSKA (reference sequence). With 3 bases removed from V and 6 bases from J, the gap between germline ends came to 18 bases. This CDR3 spans 15 amino acids. No patient had received any treatment before thyroid surgery. Study-wide points: Versus benign nodules, malignant thyroid tumors reportedly had significantly higher TCR beta diversity, in blood and tumor.

This receptor was obtained from a male donor with papillary thyroid cancer or a benign thyroid nodule (not recorded which). Some clones in this sample may be carry-over from other donors' samples. The specimen sequenced was tumor tissue. This chain uses TRBV20-1 with TRBJ2-1, with D possibly matching TRBD2 (5 bases). The CDR3: CSARDGLLRGNEQFF. The CDR3 nucleotides are TGCAGTGCTAGGGACGGGCTGCTACGGGGCAATGAGCAGTTCTTC.